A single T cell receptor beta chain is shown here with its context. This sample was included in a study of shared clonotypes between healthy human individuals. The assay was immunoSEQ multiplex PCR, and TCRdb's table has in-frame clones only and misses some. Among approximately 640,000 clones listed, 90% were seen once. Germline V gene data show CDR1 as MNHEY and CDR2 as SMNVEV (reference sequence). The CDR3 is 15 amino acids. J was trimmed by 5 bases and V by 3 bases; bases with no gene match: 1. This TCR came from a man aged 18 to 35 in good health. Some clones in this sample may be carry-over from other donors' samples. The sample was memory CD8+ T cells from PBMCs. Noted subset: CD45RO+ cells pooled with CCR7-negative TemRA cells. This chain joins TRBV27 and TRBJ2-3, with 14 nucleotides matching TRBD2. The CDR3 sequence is CASSFGLAGGDTQYF. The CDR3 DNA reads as TGTGCCAGCAGTTTCGGACTAGCGGGAGGAGATACGCAGTATTTT.